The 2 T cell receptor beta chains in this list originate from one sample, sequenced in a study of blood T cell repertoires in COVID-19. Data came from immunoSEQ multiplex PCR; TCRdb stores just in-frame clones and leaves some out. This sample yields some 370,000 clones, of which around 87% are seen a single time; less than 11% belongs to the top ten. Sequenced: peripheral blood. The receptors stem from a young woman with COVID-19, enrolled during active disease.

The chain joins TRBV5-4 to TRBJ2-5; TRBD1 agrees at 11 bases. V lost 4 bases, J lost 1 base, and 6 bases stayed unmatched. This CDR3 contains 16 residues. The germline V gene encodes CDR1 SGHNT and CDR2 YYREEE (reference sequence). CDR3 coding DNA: TGTGCCAGCAGCGAGAGGGACAGGGGGTCCCAAGAGACCCAGTACTTC. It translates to CASSERDRGSQETQYF.

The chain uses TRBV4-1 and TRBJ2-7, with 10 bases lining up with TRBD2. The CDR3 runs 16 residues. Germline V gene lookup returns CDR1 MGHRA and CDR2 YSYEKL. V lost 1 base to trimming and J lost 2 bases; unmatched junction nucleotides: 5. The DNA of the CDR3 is TGCGCCAGCAGCCAAGTGTCTAGCGGGAGTCCCTACGAGCAGTACTTC. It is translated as CASSQVSSGSPYEQYF.